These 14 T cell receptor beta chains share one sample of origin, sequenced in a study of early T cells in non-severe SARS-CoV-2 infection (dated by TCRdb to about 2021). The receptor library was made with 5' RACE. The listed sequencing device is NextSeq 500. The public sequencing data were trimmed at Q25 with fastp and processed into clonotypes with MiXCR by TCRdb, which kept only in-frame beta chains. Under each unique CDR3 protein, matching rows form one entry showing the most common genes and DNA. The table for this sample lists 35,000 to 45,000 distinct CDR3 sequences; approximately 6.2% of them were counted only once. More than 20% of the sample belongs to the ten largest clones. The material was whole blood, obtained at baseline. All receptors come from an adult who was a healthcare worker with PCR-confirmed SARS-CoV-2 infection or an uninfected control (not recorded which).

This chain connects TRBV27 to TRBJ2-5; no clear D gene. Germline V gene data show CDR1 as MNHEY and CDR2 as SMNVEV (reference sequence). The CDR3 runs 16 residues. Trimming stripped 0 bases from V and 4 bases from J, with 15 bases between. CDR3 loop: CASSLSRVGIGETQYF. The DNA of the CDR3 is TGTGCCAGCAGTTTATCTCGGGTGGGGATCGGAGAGACCCAGTACTTC.

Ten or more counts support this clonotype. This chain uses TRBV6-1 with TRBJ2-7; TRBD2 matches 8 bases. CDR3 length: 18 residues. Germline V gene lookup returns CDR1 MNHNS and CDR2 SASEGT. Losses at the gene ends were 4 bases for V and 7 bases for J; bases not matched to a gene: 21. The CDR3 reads CASSGSPSPGLVVEEQYF. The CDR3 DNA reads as TGTGCCAGCAGTGGTTCACCGTCACCGGGACTAGTAGTTGAGGAGCAGTACTTC.

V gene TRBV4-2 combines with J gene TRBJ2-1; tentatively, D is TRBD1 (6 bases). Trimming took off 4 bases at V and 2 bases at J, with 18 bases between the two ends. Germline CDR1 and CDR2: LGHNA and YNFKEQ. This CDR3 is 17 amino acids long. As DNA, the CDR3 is TGTGCCAGCAGCCGCAACGAGGGGGATTCAACCTACAATGAGCAGTTCTTC. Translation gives CASSRNEGDSTYNEQFF.

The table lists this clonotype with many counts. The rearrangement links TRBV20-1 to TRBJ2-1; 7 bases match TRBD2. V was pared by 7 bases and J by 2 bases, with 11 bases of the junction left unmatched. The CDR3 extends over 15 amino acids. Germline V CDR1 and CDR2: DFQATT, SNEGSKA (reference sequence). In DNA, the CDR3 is TGCAGTGGGCAACCAGCGGGATTTCCCTACAATGAGCAGTTCTTC. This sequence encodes CSGQPAGFPYNEQFF.

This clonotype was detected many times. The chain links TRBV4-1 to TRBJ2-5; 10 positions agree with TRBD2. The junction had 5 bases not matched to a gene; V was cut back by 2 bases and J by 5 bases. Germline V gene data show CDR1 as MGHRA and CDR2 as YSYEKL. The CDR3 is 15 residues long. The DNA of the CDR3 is TGCGCCAGCAGCCAAACAGCGGGGGGGATGGAGACCCAGTACTTC. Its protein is CASSQTAGGMETQYF.

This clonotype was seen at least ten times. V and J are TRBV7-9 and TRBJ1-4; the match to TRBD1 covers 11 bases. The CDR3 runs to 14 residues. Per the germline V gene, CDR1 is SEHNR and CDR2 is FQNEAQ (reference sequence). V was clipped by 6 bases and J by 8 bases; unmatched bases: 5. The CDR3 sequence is CASRARDRGEKLFF. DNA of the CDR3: TGTGCCAGCAGGGCCCGGGACAGGGGGGAAAAACTGTTTTTT.

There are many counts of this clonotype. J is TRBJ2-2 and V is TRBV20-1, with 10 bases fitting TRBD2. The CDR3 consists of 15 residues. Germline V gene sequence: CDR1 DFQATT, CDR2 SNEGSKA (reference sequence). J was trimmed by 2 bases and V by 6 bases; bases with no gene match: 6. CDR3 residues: CSAASGGVNTGELFF. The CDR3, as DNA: TGCAGTGCGGCTAGCGGGGGAGTTAACACCGGGGAGCTGTTTTTT.

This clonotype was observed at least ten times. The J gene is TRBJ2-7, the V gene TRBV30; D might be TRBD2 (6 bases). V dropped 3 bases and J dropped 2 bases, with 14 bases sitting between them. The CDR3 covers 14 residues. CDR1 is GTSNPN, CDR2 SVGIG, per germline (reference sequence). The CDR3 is CAWRMAGSTYEQYF. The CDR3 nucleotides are TGTGCCTGGAGGATGGCGGGGTCGACCTACGAGCAGTACTTC.

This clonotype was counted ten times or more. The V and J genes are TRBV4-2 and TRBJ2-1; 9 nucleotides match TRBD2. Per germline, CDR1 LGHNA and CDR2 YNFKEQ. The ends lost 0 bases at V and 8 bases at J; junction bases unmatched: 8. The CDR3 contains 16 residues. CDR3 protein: CASSQDRTSGHDEQFF. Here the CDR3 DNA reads TGTGCCAGCAGCCAAGATCGCACTAGCGGGCACGATGAGCAGTTCTTC.

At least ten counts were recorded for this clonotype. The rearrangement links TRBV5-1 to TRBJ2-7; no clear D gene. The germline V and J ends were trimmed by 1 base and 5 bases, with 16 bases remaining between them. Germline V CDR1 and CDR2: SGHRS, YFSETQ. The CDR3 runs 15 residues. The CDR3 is CASSLIQTLRDEQYF. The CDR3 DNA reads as TGCGCCAGCAGCTTGATCCAGACCCTCCGGGACGAGCAGTACTTC. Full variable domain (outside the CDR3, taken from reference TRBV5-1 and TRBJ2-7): KAGVTQTPRYLIKTRGQQVTLSCSPISGHRSVSWYQQTPGQGLQFLFEYFSETQRNKGNFPGRFSGRQFSNSRSEMNVSTLELGDSALYLCASSLIQTLRDEQYFGPGTRLTVT.

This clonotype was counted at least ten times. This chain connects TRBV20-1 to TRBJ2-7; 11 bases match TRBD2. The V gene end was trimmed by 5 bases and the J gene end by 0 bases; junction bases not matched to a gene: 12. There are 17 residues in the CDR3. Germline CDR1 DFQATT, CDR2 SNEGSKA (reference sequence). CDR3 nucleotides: TGCAGTGCTTTCCCCACTAGCGGGGGCATTTTCTCCTACGAGCAGTACTTC. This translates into CSAFPTSGGIFSYEQYF.

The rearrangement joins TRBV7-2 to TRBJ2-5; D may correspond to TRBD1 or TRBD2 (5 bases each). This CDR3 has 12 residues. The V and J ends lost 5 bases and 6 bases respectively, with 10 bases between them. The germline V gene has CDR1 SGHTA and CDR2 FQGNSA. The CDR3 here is CASSDRGQTQYF. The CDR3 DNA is TGTGCCAGCAGCGACCGGGGCCAGACCCAGTACTTC.

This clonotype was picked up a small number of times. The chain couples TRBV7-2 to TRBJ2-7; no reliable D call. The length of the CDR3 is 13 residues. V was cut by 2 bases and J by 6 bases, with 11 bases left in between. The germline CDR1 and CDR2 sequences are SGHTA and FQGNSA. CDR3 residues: CASSLYPTVEQYF. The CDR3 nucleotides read TGTGCCAGCAGCTTATATCCGACGGTCGAGCAGTACTTC.

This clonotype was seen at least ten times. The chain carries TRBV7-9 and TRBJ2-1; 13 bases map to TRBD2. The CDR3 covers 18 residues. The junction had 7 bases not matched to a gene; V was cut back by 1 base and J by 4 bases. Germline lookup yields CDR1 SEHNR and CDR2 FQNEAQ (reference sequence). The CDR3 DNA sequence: TGTGCCAGCAGCTTAGGGGCCGGGACTAGCGGGGAGTACAATGAGCAGTTCTTC. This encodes CASSLGAGTSGEYNEQFF.